Below are 13 T cell receptor beta chains sequenced from a single sample in a study of response to subunit inactivated influenza vaccine. In TCRdb, the RT-PCR reads were re-called with MiXCR into one record per CDR3 protein. This table has a few hundred thousand distinct CDR3 sequences, approximately 10% appearing once. This sample also appeared in a second study, on T cells expressing NK-cell markers. That investigation notes: Production of TCR beta cDNA relied on 5'RACE template switching with UMIs.

Sequenced here: PBMCs from blood, sampled on the day of vaccination. Source of these receptors: a man between 45 and 60 years old who received an inactivated influenza vaccine.

This clonotype was counted at least ten times. This chain links TRBV20-1 with TRBJ1-1; D not resolved. The CDR3 has 13 amino acids. Germline V gives CDR1 DFQATT, CDR2 SNEGSKA (reference sequence). Trimming shortened V by 3 bases and J by 3 bases, and 11 bases separated the two germline ends. This CDR3 is CSARKGSDTEAFF. CDR3 bases: TGCAGTGCTAGGAAAGGTTCGGACACTGAAGCTTTCTTT.

The chain uses TRBV4-1 and TRBJ2-7; D may be TRBD1 (5 bases). CDR3 length: 17 amino acids. V was clipped by 1 base and J by 3 bases, with 19 bases between them. Germline CDR1 is MGHRA and CDR2 is YSYEKL. CDR3 DNA sequence: TGCGCCAGCAGCCAAGGTCGTGTCCAGAAAGGGGTCTACGAGCAGTACTTC. As protein: CASSQGRVQKGVYEQYF.

This clonotype showed up many times. V gene TRBV30 combines with J gene TRBJ1-1; D uncertain. This CDR3 has 13 amino acids. Germline V CDR1 and CDR2: GTSNPN, SVGIG (reference sequence). V was clipped by 0 bases and J by 1 base, with 6 bases between them. The CDR3 region has the DNA TGTGCCTGGAGTGTAGAGGAGAACACTGAAGCTTTCTTT. It translates to CAWSVEENTEAFF.

This clonotype was picked up a small number of times. The CDR3 is CASSQDAGILAGGNNEQFF. The DNA for the CDR3 is TGTGCCAGCAGCCAAGACGCCGGAATCCTAGCGGGAGGAAACAATGAGCAGTTCTTC. V and J are TRBV4-2 and TRBJ2-1, with 11 bases that match TRBD2. This CDR3 has 19 residues. The germline V gene has CDR1 LGHNA and CDR2 YNFKEQ. Germline trimming cut 0 bases from V and 5 bases from J; bases unmatched to any gene: 12.

CDR3 nucleotide sequence: TGTGCCAGTAGCAGTGGGACTATCGCCTACGAGCAGTACTTC. Amino acid sequence: CASSSGTIAYEQYF. The V and J genes are TRBV6-2 or TRBV6-3 and TRBJ2-7, with TRBD2 matching 7 bases. V lost 9 bases and J lost 2; bases outside the gene matches: 10. Germline CDR1 is MNHEY and CDR2 is SVGEGT. The CDR3 is 14 residues long.

The sample holds many counts of this clonotype. The V call is TRBV12-3 or TRBV12-4, the J call TRBJ1-5; unclear D gene. The length of the CDR3 is 16 residues. V shed 3 bases and J shed 0 bases, with 12 bases lying between them. The CDR3 loop is CASSLGQIYSNQPQHF. The CDR3 nucleotides read TGTGCCAGCAGTTTGGGCCAGATTTATAGCAATCAGCCCCAGCATTTT.

This clonotype was seen a handful of times. This chain links TRBV7-2 with TRBJ1-6, with 7 nucleotides matching TRBD1. V was pared by 2 bases and J by 1 base, with 5 bases of the junction left unmatched. The CDR3 is 17 amino acids. Germline values: CDR1 SGHTA, CDR2 FQGNSA. CDR3 DNA sequence: TGTGCCAGCAGCTTAACGACAGGGACTTCCTATAATTCACCCCTCCACTTT. As protein: CASSLTTGTSYNSPLHF.

This clonotype was counted between two and nine times. V is TRBV5-1 and J is TRBJ1-5; TRBD1 matches 7 bases. The CDR3 spans 15 residues. V lost 2 bases, J lost 3 bases, and 5 bases stayed unmatched. The germline CDR1 and CDR2 sequences are SGHRS and YFSETQ. CDR3 sequence: CASSLGTGDNQPQHF. For the CDR3, the DNA is TGCGCCAGCAGCTTAGGTACAGGGGACAATCAGCCCCAGCATTTT.

V usage is TRBV5-1 and J usage is TRBJ2-6; 11 nucleotides agree with TRBD2. The V gene's germline CDR1 is SGHRS and CDR2 YFSETQ. The CDR3 contains 18 residues. J lost 0 bases, V lost 4 bases, and 6 bases had no gene match. The CDR3: CASSRGLAETSGANVLTF. The DNA for the CDR3 is TGCGCCAGCAGCAGGGGACTAGCGGAAACCTCTGGGGCCAACGTCCTGACTTTC.

This clonotype was counted a single time. One junction end does not reproduce the germline sequence, and a read error may be involved. The V call is TRBV6-5, the J call TRBJ1-2, with 10 bases lining up with TRBD1. CDR3 length: 12 amino acids. Germline CDR1 and CDR2: MNHEY and SVGAGI. In DNA form, the CDR3 reads TGTGCCAGCAGTGCCGGGACAGGGGCTCACTCCTTC. This encodes CASSAGTGAHSF.

Here the CDR3 DNA reads TGTGCCAGCAGCGGGCAGGGCTATGGCTACACCTTC. Protein: CASSGQGYGYTF. The chain has TRBV7-2 and TRBJ1-2; the D gene is possibly TRBD1 (5 bases). Looked up from germline, CDR1 is SGHTA and CDR2 is FQGNSA. V was shortened by 5 bases and J by 4 bases, with 8 bases between the two germline ends. The CDR3 loop spans 12 amino acids. Supplemented by reference TRBV7-2 and TRBJ1-2, the full variable domain reads GAGVSQSPSNKVTEKGKDVELRCDPISGHTALYWYRQSLGQGLEFLIYFQGNSAPDKSGLPSDRFSAERTGGSVSTLTIQRTQQEDSAVYLCASSGQGYGYTFGSGTRLTVV.

The chain links TRBV15 to TRBJ2-1, with unresolved D. Trimming removed 0 bases at V and 9 bases at J, with 12 bases between. The length of the CDR3 is 14 residues. Germline CDR1 and CDR2: LNHNV and YYDKDF (reference sequence). Here the CDR3 reads CATSRDVVPGEQFF. The CDR3 coding sequence is TGTGCCACCAGCAGAGACGTCGTGCCGGGTGAGCAGTTCTTC.

This clonotype has a handful of counts. The chain has TRBV28 and TRBJ2-5, with a tentative D call TRBD2 (5 bases). Between the trimmed V and J ends, which lost 3 bases and 0 bases, there was a span of 8 bases. Looked up from germline, CDR1 is MDHEN and CDR2 is SYDVKM. The CDR3 is 14 residues long. CDR3: CASSFVRDQETQYF. For the CDR3, the DNA is TGTGCCAGCAGTTTCGTGCGGGACCAAGAGACCCAGTACTTC. The full variable domain, completed using reference TRBV28 and TRBJ2-5, is DVKVTQSSRYLVKRTGEKVFLECVQDMDHENMFWYRQDPGLGLRLIYFSYDVKMKEKGDIPEGYSVSREKKERFSLILESASTNQTSMYLCASSFVRDQETQYFGPGTRLLVL.